This T cell receptor (beta chain) was profiled in a study of shared clonotypes between healthy human individuals (dated by TCRdb to 2020 to 2021). Study-level background: The cohort comprised a couple of women and a few men aged 18 to 49 years. Per donor, three plates each were used for CD4 naive and CD4 memory, two for CD8 naive, and one for CD8 memory. To estimate repertoire size and how much clonotype sharing occurs between individuals, the study deeply sequenced the blood TCR repertoires of several healthy adults. Libraries were prepared and TCR repertoires were sequenced by different laboratories using diverse techniques, in order to increase sequencing depth and limit assay-specific biases. Each donor's leukapheresis produced roughly between roughly 0.94 and 9.5 billion PBMCs. General study outcomes and caveats: Rarefaction of sorted-subset datasets indicated incomplete sequencing despite the large sequencing depth. Across a handful of donors, about 4.5% of naive CD4, approximately 4% of naive CD8, 2.3% of memory CD4, and 0.3% to 0.45% of memory CD8 clonotypes were shared. Clonotypes shared by all four sorted-subset donors showed higher generation probabilities than non-shared clonotypes. Based on pairwise subsampling, the degree of clonotype sharing among donors was expected to be affected by sequencing depth. Only blood was sampled, and tissue TCR repertoires likely differ from those in blood. Because the study included a small number of donors, the genetic and exposure-history diversity represented was limited. Larger estimated clonotype richness was generally found for naive subsets than for memory subsets.

The CDR1 and CDR2 encoded by the germline V gene are ENHRY and SYGVKD. From cysteine to phenylalanine, the CDR3 is 13 amino acids long. The CDR3 DNA has 39 bases and is translated from base 1. V loses 6 bases, J loses 1 base, and the germline ends lie 7 bases apart. Using the deep immunoSEQ assay, TCR CDR3 regions were amplified from genomic DNA by multiplex PCR. Genomic DNA extracted from each cell subset was distributed evenly over all wells of several immunoSEQ 96-well plates, and each plate served as one replicate. For sorted subsets, approximately 210 ng of genomic DNA, equivalent to some 30,000 T cell genomes, went into each replicate PCR. Purified libraries were quantified with a Qubit 3.0 fluorometer, sized on a Bioanalyzer 2100, and re-quantified with the KAPA Library Quantification kit. Each immunoSEQ 96-well plate was sequenced on its own single-read 150-cycle Illumina NextSeq 550 flow cell. Per the authors' processing: Because only junctional sequences without quality scores were contained in the immunoSEQ output, filtering matching that applied to full-length reads could not be performed. To assign V/J genes and CDR3, sequences were annotated against IMGT germline references using PyIR, a Python wrapper for IgBLAST v1.9. Any read was removed if the V/J assignment was weak (E-value above 1e-6), the CDR3 was missing, or the read contained stop codons, out-of-frame junctions, or ambiguous translated residues. V3J clonotypes were defined by identical inferred V gene, J gene, and CDR3 amino acid sequence. The percentage overlap between two repertoires was calculated by dividing the number of shared unique clonotypes by the size of the smaller repertoire. Three approaches were used to assess repertoire richness: RTK rarefaction, the Chao1 estimator, and Recon v2.1 estimates of unobserved clonotypes. For all TCRbeta clonotypes obtained by the gDNA method from four donors, generation probabilities were computed with OLGA. Not all clones reach the TCRdb copy of this immuneACCESS table, which keeps in-frame sequences only. Checked studies attribute under half of the gap to unresolved V genes and leave the rest unexplained. The V and J calls and clone size were taken over from that table, and D and trimming were inferred from the DNA. Counted in this sample were over a million clones; around 82% of them appeared once. The biggest ten clones account for about 0.52% of the sample.

Donors were healthy HIV-negative adults with no recently reported acute infections or vaccinations. Every donor was a Caucasian adult living in Nashville, Tennessee, USA. CD4+ T cells were enriched by magnetic negative selection, after which naive cells were positively selected on CD45RA and the negative fraction was taken as the memory subset. Blood was collected by leukapheresis, and PBMCs were isolated by Ficoll-Histopaque density gradient centrifugation and then cryopreserved in liquid nitrogen vapor phase. Analytical flow cytometry was used to check the purity and quantity of each magnetically sorted T cell population. Genomic DNA was isolated from every sorted fraction and measured by UV absorbance on a Nanodrop 2000c. On this clone itself: This clone's antigen is unknown. Base qualities were left out, and no much larger clone turns up one base away.

This chain is built from TRBV10-3 and TRBJ2-1; the D gene identity is not certain. This receptor was identified in a man aged 18 to 30 in good health. Some clones in this sample may be carry-over from other donors' samples. Input material: memory CD4+ T cells from PBMCs. Taken with the paper, the label for cell subset or site translates to: CD45RA-negative fraction. For the CDR3, the sequence is CAISRSSYNEQFF. The nucleotides read TGTGCCATCAGCAGATCATCCTACAATGAGCAGTTCTTC.